This is a list of T cell receptor beta chains from one sample in a study of Ad26.COV2.S vaccination and SARS-CoV-2 variants. Repertoires were generated with immunoSEQ multiplex PCR, while TCRdb's copy carries only in-frame clones and drops some. This sample yields hundreds of thousands of clones, of which just over 90% are seen a single time; 3.5% to 4.5% belongs to the top ten. This sample comprised peripheral blood, obtained after recovery from COVID-19. The receptors come from a human donor who had recovered from COVID-19. CDR3s include the opening cysteine and the closing phenylalanine or tryptophan. D genes are given only for firm matches. Size is stated for part of the rows, as once, few or many counts, or as a class when the clone is expanded.

D,size,J,V,DNA,CDR3
-,-,TRBJ2-7,TRBV10-2,TGCGCCAGCAGTGACACCCTTTACGAGCAGTACTTC,CASSDTLYEQYF
TRBD1,-,TRBJ1-1,TRBV7-6,TGTGCCAGCAGCTTAGTGCCAGGGGGAAGGGAAATGCCAACAAGCGAAACCGAAGCTTTCTTT,CASSLVPGGREMPTSETEAFF
TRBD2,-,TRBJ2-2,TRBV6-5,TGTGCCAGCAGCCGCGGACTAGTCTGGACCGGGGAGCTGTTTTTT,CASSRGLVWTGELFF
-,-,TRBJ1-6,TRBV6-5,TGTGCCAGCAAGGGGGGGTTCGGTTCACCCCTCCACTTT,CASKGGFGSPLHF
-,-,TRBJ1-6,TRBV9,TGTGCCAGCAACTCTGGGGCAGCGTACTATAATTCACCCCTCCACTTT,CASNSGAAYYNSPLHF
-,few,TRBJ2-3,TRBV7-2,TGTGCCAGCAGCTTACCGCGGGTAGGAACAGATACGCAGTATTTT,CASSLPRVGTDTQYF
-,-,TRBJ2-7,TRBV9,TGTGCCAGCAGCGGGGAGGGGGATACCTACGAGCAGTACTTC,CASSGEGDTYEQYF
-,-,TRBJ2-2,TRBV2,TGTGCCAGCAGTGTCTCTCCGAGACTAGAAGTGAACACCGGGGAGCTGTTTTTT,CASSVSPRLEVNTGELFF
-,-,TRBJ1-6,TRBV7-2,TGTGCCAGCAGCTTAGTGGCCGGTCGGTCACCCCTCCACTTT,CASSLVAGRSPLHF
-,once,TRBJ2-3,TRBV9,TGTGCCAGCAGCGGTGGGAGGGGGGGCCTAACAGATACGCAGTATTTT,CASSGGRGGLTDTQYF
-,-,TRBJ2-1,TRBV10-1,TGCGCCAGCAGTGGAGGGCTGGGGTTCCACAATGAGCAGTTCTTC,CASSGGLGFHNEQFF
-,once,TRBJ2-5,TRBV14,TGTGCCAGCAGCTTCAGGGGGGGCGAGACCCAGTACTTC,CASSFRGGETQYF
TRBD1,-,TRBJ2-7,TRBV19,TGTGCCAGCACAACAGGGGCGAACGAGCAGTACTTC,CASTTGANEQYF
-,-,TRBJ1-1,TRBV6-5,TGTGCCAGCAGCTCCAGGAACACTGAAGCTTTCTTT,CASSSRNTEAFF
-,-,TRBJ1-2,TRBV2,TGTGCCAGCAGTCCGGGGAGGAATCTTGGCTACACCTTC,CASSPGRNLGYTF
-,-,TRBJ1-3,TRBV27,TGTGCCAGCAAAAGACTAACGGGAAACACCATATATTTT,CASKRLTGNTIYF
TRBD2,-,TRBJ2-3,TRBV6-5,TGTGCCAGCAACCGGGGGGGTGGGCAGTATTTT,CASNRGGGQYF
-,-,TRBJ1-2,TRBV6-5,TGTGCCAGCAGTTACTCGAAGCCAGGGCGCGACTATGGCTACACCTTC,CASSYSKPGRDYGYTF
-,few,TRBJ2-1,TRBV9,TGTGCCAGCAGCGTAGGACTGGGGGTAAGCGTGAAAGCCTACAATGAGCAGTTCTTC,CASSVGLGVSVKAYNEQFF
-,-,TRBJ1-5,TRBV9,TGTGCCAGCAGCGTAGGGGATGGGGGCAATCAGCCCCAGCATTTT,CASSVGDGGNQPQHF
TRBD2,-,TRBJ2-2,TRBV7-2,TGTGCCAGCAGCTTAGATCTAGCGGGGTCCGGGGAGCTGTTTTTT,CASSLDLAGSGELFF
TRBD1,-,TRBJ1-2,TRBV19,TGTGCCAGTACCGAACACCGCGGGACAGGGGGCAGAGGCTACACCTTC,CASTEHRGTGGRGYTF
-,few,TRBJ1-1,TRBV7-8,TGTGCCAGCAGCCTTGGGGGTGAAGCTTTCTTT,CASSLGGEAFF
-,once,TRBJ2-3,TRBV10-3,TGTGCCATCAGTGACTGGGACTCGAAGGATACGCAGTATTTT,CAISDWDSKDTQYF
-,-,TRBJ1-1,TRBV3-1/TRBV3-2,TGTGCCAGCAGCCAAGAAGGACTGAACACTGAAGCTTTCTTT,CASSQEGLNTEAFF
-,-,TRBJ2-2,TRBV6-6,TGTGCCAGCAGTTACCACGGAGCTCCGAACACCGGGGAGCTGTTTTTT,CASSYHGAPNTGELFF
-,-,TRBJ1-1,TRBV3-1/TRBV3-2,TGTGCCAGCAGCCAAGATATCTCCCCAATCACTGAAGCTTTCTTT,CASSQDISPITEAFF
-,-,TRBJ2-1,TRBV19,TGTGCCAGTAGTATCAGGCGGGCTGAGCAGTTCTTC,CASSIRRAEQFF
TRBD1,-,TRBJ2-7,TRBV11-2,TGTGCCAGCAGCTTAGAAGGGACAGGAGCCTACGAGCAGTACTTC,CASSLEGTGAYEQYF
-,-,TRBJ1-2,TRBV5-1,TGCGCCAGCAGCTTGGGGCCGGACGACTATGGCTACACCTTC,CASSLGPDDYGYTF
-,once,TRBJ2-7,TRBV12-5,TGTGCTAGTGGTTTGCTCCCGGCGGGACGGACTATCTACGAGCAGTACTTC,CASGLLPAGRTIYEQYF
TRBD1,-,TRBJ2-3,TRBV7-9,TGTGCCAGCTACTCGACAGGGGAGAGCACAGATACGCAGTATTTT,CASYSTGESTDTQYF
TRBD2,-,TRBJ2-5,TRBV27,TGTGCCAGCAGTTTTAGCGGGGGCGACCAAGAGACCCAGTACTTC,CASSFSGGDQETQYF
TRBD2,-,TRBJ2-5,TRBV7-9,TGTGCCAGCAGCTTAGTTGGGGGAGGGCCTCGGGAGACCCAGTACTTC,CASSLVGGGPRETQYF
TRBD1,once,TRBJ1-2,TRBV11-2,TGTGCCAGCAGCCCCCCCACGACAGGGGACTATGGCTACACCTTC,CASSPPTTGDYGYTF
-,-,TRBJ2-5,TRBV2,TGTGCCAGCATTTGGGGCGGGGCCTCTCAAGAGACCCAGTACTTC,CASIWGGASQETQYF
TRBD1,-,TRBJ1-2,TRBV7-9,TGTGCCAGCAGCTTAGCCCGGACAGGGAATACCTATGGCTACACCTTC,CASSLARTGNTYGYTF
-,-,TRBJ1-5,TRBV5-6,TGTGCCAGCAGCTTGGGCTCGGGCACCCTGGGGTTTAATCAGCCCCAGCATTTT,CASSLGSGTLGFNQPQHF
-,-,TRBJ2-4,TRBV27,TGTGCCAGCAGAGCTGGGGGTAACAAAAACATTCAGTACTTC,CASRAGGNKNIQYF
TRBD2,-,TRBJ2-1,TRBV4-2,TGTGCCAGCAGCCGGAGCACAGGACTAGCGGACTACAATGAGCAGTTCTTC,CASSRSTGLADYNEQFF